This record looks at one TCR beta chain sequence and its context. The CDR3 loop spans 14 amino acids. The germline V and J ends were trimmed by 4 bases and 3 bases, with 10 bases remaining between them. CDR1 and CDR2 (germline): SGHAT, FQNNGV. The primer mix had 60 Vbeta and 13 Jbeta primers. The data were produced by immunoSEQ multiplex PCR, yet TCRdb's version contains in-frame clones alone and is incomplete. Here the sample spans about 160,000 clones, about 80% being singletons. The record originates from a study of cytomegalovirus exposure and HLA in healthy donors. The source is a man aged 40-49 years in good health and CMV-seronegative. This chain uses TRBV11-2 with TRBJ2-1; a possible D gene is TRBD2 (5 bases). The sample was PBMCs. For the CDR3, the DNA is TGTGCCAGCAGCTCGGGGAGCGTCTACAATGAGCAGTTCTTC. This encodes CASSSGSVYNEQFF.